The sequence of this T cell receptor (beta chain) was determined in a study of shared clonotypes between healthy human individuals. General study points: A few donors showed sharing of roughly 5% of naive CD4 clonotypes. Researchers sampled blood only, noting tissue repertoires likely differ. In contrast to clonotypes shared by all four donors, non-shared clonotypes had lower generation probabilities.

About this clone: As yet, its antigen is unknown.

V lost 0 bases, J lost 2 bases, and 2 bases stayed unmatched. The CDR3 extends over 15 amino acids. Germline values: CDR1 SGHRS, CDR2 YFSETQ. The assay was run at deep level. Repertoires were generated with immunoSEQ multiplex PCR, while TCRdb's copy carries only in-frame clones and drops some. The sample has about 1 million clones, 75% to 80% seen once. The TCR comes from a man aged 18 to 30 in good health. Some clones in this sample may be carry-over from other donors' samples. The rearrangement links TRBV5-1 to TRBJ2-7, with 10 positions matching TRBD2. Sequences were obtained from memory CD4+ T cells from PBMCs. Subset specified: CD45RA-negative fraction. CDR3 sequence: CASSLGGTSAYEQYF. DNA of the CDR3: TGCGCCAGCAGCTTGGGGGGGACTAGCGCCTACGAGCAGTACTTC.